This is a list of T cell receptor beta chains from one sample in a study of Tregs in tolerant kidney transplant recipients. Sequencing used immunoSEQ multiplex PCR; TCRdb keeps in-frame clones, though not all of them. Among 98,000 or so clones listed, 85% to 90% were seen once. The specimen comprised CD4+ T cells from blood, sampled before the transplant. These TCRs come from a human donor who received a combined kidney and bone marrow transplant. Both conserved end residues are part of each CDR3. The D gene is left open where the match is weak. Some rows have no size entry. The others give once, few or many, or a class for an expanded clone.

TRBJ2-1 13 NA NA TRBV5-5 CASSLGPGNEQFF TGTGCCAGCAGCTTGGGGCCAGGGAATGAGCAGTTCTTC
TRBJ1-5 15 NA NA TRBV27 CASSFLGLGGQPQHF TGTGCCAGCAGTTTCCTGGGTCTTGGGGGGCAGCCCCAGCATTTT
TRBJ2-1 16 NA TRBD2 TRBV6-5 CASSYSSSGGAQEQFF TGTGCCAGCAGTTACTCGTCTAGCGGGGGGGCTCAGGAGCAGTTCTTC
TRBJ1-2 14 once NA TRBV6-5 CASSYSGVHYGYTF TGTGCCAGCAGTTACTCCGGGGTACACTATGGCTACACCTTC
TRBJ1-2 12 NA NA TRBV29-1 CSVLDRNYGYTF TGCAGCGTACTGGACAGAAACTATGGCTACACCTTC
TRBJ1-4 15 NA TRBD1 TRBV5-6 CASSLKGTAGEKLFF TGTGCCAGCAGCTTGAAAGGGACAGCGGGTGAAAAACTGTTTTTT
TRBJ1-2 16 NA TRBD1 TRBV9 CASSVAYTGGLHGYTF TGTGCCAGCAGCGTAGCTTATACAGGGGGACTTCATGGCTACACCTTC
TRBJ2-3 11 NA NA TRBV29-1 CSETSTDTQYF TGCAGCGAAACTAGCACAGATACGCAGTATTTT
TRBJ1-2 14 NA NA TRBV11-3 CASSSARGYYGYTF TGTGCCAGCAGCTCGGCCCGGGGGTACTATGGCTACACCTTC
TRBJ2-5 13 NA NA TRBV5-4 CASSLTAVGTQYF TGTGCCAGCAGCTTGACCGCGGTTGGGACCCAGTACTTC
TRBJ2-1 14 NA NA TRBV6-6 CASRPGGSYNEQFF TGTGCCAGCAGGCCAGGGGGGTCCTACAATGAGCAGTTCTTC
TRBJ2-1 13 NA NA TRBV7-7 CASSLGGPNEQFF TGTGCCAGCAGCTTAGGGGGCCCCAATGAGCAGTTCTTC
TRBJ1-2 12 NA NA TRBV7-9 CASSFGNYGYTF TGTGCCAGCAGCTTCGGGAACTATGGCTACACCTTC
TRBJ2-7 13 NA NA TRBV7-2 CASSLVGPYEQYF TGTGCCAGCAGCTTGGTGGGGCCCTACGAGCAGTACTTC
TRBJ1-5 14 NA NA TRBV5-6 CASSLAGLSQPQHF TGTGCCAGCAGCTTGGCCGGTTTAAGTCAGCCCCAGCATTTT
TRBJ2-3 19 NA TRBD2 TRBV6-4 CASSLLRLAGPPITDTQYF TGTGCCAGCAGCCTTCTACGACTAGCGGGCCCTCCCATCACAGATACGCAGTATTTT
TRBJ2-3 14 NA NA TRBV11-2 CASRGNVVGDTQYF TGTGCCAGCCGGGGGAACGTCGTAGGGGATACGCAGTATTTT
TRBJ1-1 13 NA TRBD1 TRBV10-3 CATGQGRNTEAFF TGTGCCACAGGACAGGGAAGAAACACTGAAGCTTTCTTT
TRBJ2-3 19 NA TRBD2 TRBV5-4 CASSGGTSGAPLGADTQYF TGTGCCAGCAGCGGCGGGACTAGCGGGGCCCCGCTCGGCGCAGATACGCAGTATTTT
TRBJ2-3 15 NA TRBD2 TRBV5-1 CASSLVSSGGHTQYF TGCGCCAGCAGCTTGGTGTCTAGCGGGGGCCATACGCAGTATTTT
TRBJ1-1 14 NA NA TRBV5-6 CASSLGPRDTEAFF TGTGCCAGCAGCTTGGGGCCCAGGGACACTGAAGCTTTCTTT
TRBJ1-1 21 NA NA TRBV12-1 CASSSIPLGGGKFKRNTEAFF TGTGCCAGCAGCTCTATCCCCTTAGGGGGCGGGAAATTCAAAAGGAACACTGAAGCTTTCTTT
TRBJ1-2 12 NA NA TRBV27 CASKTANYGYTF TGTGCCAGCAAGACAGCTAACTATGGCTACACCTTC
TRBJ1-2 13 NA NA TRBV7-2 CASSLERGDGYTF TGTGCCAGCAGCTTAGAGCGGGGGGACGGCTACACCTTC
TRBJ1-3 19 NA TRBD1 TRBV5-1 CASSYYGVFTGGTGNTIYF TGCGCCAGCAGCTATTATGGGGTGTTTACAGGGGGGACGGGAAACACCATATATTTT
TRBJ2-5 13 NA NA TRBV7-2 CASSLGAQETQYF TGTGCCAGCAGCTTAGGGGCACAAGAGACCCAGTACTTC